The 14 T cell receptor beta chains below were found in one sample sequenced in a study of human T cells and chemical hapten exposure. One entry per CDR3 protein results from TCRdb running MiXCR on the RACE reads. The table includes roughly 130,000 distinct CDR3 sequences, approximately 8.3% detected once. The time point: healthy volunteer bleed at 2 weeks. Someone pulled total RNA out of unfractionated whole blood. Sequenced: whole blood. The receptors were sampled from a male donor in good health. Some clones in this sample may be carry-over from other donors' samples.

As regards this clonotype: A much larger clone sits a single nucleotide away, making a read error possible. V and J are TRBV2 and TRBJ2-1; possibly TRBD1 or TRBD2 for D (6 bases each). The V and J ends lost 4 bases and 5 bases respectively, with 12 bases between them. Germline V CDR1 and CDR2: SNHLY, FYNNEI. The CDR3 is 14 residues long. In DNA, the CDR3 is TGTGCCAGCAGTGGACTAGGGGGACACAATGAGCAGTTCTTC. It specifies CASSGLGGHNEQFF. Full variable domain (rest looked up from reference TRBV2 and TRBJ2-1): EPEVTQTPSHQVTQMGQEVILRCVPISNHLYFYWYRQILGQKVEFLVSFYNNEISEKSEIFDDQFSVERPDGSNFTLKIRSTKLEDSAMYFCASSGLGGHNEQFFGPGTRLTVL.

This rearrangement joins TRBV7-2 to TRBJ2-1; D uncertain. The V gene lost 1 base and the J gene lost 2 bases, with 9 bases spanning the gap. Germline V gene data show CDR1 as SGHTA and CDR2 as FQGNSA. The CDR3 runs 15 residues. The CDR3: CASSLGPGTYNEQFF. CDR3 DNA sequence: TGTGCCAGCAGCTTAGGGCCAGGCACCTACAATGAGCAGTTCTTC.

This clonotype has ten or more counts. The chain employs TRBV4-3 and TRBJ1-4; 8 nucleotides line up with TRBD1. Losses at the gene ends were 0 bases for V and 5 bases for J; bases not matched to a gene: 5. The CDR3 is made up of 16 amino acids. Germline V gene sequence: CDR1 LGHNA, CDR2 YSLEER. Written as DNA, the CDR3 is TGCGCCAGCAGCCAAGATGGGGGACAGGCAAATGAAAAACTGTTTTTT. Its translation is CASSQDGGQANEKLFF.

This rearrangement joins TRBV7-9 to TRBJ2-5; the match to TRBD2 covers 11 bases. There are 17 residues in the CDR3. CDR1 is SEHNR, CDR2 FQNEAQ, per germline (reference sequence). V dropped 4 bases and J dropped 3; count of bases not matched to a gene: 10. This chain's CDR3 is CASSYPRRLAGKETQYF. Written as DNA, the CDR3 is TGTGCCAGCAGCTACCCCCGTAGACTAGCGGGGAAAGAGACCCAGTACTTC.

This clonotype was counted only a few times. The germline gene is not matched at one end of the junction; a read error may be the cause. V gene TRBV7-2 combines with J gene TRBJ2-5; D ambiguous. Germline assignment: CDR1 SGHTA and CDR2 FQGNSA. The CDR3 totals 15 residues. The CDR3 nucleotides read TGTGCCAGCAGCTTAGGGAGAACTGTCCAAGAGGCCCAGTACTTC. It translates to CASSLGRTVQEAQYF.

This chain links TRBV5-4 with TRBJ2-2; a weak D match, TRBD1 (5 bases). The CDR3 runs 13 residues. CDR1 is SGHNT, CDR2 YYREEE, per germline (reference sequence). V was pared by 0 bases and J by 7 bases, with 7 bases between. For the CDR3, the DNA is TGTGCCAGCAGCTTGGCAGGGCTCGGGGAGCTGTTTTTT. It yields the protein CASSLAGLGELFF.

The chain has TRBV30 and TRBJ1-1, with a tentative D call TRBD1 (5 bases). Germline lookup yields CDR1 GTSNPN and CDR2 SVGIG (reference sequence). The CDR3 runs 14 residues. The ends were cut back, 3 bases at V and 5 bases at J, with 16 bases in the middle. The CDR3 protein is CAWRSGPRGTEAFF. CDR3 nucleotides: TGTGCCTGGAGGTCGGGACCCCGAGGGACTGAAGCTTTCTTT.

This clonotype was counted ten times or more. For the CDR3, the DNA is TGCGCCAGCAGCCGGGCTGACAGTCCCAGAGAGACCCAGTACTTC. Translated, it gives CASSRADSPRETQYF. The genes are TRBV5-1 and TRBJ2-5, with D maybe TRBD1 (5 bases). CDR1 is SGHRS, CDR2 YFSETQ, per germline. CDR3 size: 15 residues. V lost 4 bases and J 4 bases, leaving 17 bases between the germline ends.

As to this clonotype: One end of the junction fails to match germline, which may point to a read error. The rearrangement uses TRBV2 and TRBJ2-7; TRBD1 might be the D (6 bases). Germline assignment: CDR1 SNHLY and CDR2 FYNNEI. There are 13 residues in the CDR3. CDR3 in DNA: TGTGTCAGCAAACCTGGACAGCCCTACGAGCAGTACTTC. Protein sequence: CVSKPGQPYEQYF.

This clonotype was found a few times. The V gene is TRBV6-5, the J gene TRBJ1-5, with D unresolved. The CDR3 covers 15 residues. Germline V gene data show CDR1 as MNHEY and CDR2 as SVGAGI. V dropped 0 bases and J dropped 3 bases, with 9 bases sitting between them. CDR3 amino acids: CASSYSITNNQPQHF. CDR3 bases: TGTGCCAGCAGTTACTCGATTACTAACAATCAGCCCCAGCATTTT.

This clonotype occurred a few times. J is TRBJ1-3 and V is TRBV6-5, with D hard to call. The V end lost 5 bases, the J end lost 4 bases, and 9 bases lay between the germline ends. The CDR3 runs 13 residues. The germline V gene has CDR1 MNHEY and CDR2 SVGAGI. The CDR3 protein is CASSPDGGNTIYF. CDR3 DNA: TGTGCCAGCAGTCCGGACGGAGGAAACACCATATATTTT.

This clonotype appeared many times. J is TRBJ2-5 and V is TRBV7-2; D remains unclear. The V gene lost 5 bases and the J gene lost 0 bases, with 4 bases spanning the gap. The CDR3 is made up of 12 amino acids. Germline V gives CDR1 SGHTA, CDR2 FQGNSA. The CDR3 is CASSQYQETQYF. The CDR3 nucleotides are TGTGCCAGCAGCCAGTACCAAGAGACCCAGTACTTC.

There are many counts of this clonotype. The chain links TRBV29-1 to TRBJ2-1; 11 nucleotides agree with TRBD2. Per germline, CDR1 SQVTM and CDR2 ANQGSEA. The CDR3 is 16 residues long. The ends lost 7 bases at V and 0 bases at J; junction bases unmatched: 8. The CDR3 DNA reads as TGCAGCGCCTCCGGGACTAGCGGTATCTCCTACAATGAGCAGTTCTTC. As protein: CSASGTSGISYNEQFF.

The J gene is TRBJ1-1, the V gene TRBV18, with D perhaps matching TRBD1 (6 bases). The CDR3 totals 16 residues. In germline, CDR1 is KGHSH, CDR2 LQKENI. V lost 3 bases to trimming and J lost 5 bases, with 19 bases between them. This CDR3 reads CASSPPGGRSKTEAFF. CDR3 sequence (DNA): TGTGCCAGCTCACCCCCCGGGGGCAGGTCGAAAACTGAAGCTTTCTTT. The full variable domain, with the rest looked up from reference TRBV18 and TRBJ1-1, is NAGVMQNPRHLVRRRGQEARLRCSPMKGHSHVYWYRQLPEEGLKFMVYLQKENIIDESGMPKERFSAEFPKEGPSILRIQQVVRGDSAAYFCASSPPGGRSKTEAFFGQGTRLTVV.